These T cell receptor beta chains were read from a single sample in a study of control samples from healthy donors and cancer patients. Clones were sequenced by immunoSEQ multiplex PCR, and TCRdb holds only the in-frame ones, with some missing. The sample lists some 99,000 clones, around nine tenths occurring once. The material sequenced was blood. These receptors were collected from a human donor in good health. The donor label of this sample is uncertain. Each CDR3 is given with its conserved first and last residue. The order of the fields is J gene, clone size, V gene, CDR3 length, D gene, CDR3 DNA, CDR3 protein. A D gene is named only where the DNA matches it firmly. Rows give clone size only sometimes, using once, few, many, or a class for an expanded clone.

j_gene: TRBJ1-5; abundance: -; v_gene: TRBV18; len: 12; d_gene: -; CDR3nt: TGTGCCAGCTCACCACCGCTGGGGCCCCAGCATTTT; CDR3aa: CASSPPLGPQHF
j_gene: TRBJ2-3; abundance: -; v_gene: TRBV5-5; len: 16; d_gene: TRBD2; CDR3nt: TGTGCCAGCAGCTTGGGGGCTAGCGGGGGCTCAGATACGCAGTATTTT; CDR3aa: CASSLGASGGSDTQYF
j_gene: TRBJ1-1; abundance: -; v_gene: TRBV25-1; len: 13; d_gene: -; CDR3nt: TGTGCCAGCAGTTTGGACAGTTACACTGAAGCTTTCTTT; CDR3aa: CASSLDSYTEAFF
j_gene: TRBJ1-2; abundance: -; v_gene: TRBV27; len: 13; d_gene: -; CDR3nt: TGTGCCAGCAGTGGGTATCCGGAAGAAGGCTACACCTTC; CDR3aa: CASSGYPEEGYTF
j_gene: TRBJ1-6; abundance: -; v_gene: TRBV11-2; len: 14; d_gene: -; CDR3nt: TGTGCCAGCAGCTTAGACAGGGGCCATTCACCCCTCCACTTT; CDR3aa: CASSLDRGHSPLHF
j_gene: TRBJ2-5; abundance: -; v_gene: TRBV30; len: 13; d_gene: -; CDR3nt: TGTGCCTGGAGTTTCTCTGGGCTGGAGACCCAGTACTTC; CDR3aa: CAWSFSGLETQYF
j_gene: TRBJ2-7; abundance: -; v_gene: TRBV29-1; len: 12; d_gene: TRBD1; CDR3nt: TGCAGCGTGGGACAGAGGTCCTACGAGCAGTACTTC; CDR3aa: CSVGQRSYEQYF
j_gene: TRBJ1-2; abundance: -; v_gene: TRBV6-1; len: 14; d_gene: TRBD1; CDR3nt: TGTGCCAGCAGTGAACGGAACAGGGGGCTCGGCTACACCTTC; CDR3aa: CASSERNRGLGYTF
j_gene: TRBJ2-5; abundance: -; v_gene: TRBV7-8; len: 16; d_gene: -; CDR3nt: TGTGCCAGCAACCCGCAGGCCCAATCCTTCCAAGAGACCCAGTACTTC; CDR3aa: CASNPQAQSFQETQYF
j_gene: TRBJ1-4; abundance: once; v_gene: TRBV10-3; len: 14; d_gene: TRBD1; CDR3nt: TGTGCCATCAGTTCTGACAGGGTTCTCGAAAAACTGTTTTTT; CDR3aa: CAISSDRVLEKLFF
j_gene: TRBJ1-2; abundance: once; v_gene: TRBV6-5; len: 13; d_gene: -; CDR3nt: TGTGCCAGCAGCTCCACCCAAGGAGGGGGCTACACCTTC; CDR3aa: CASSSTQGGGYTF
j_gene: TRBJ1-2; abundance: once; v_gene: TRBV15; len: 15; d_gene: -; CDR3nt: TGTGCCACCAGCAGGACTTTGGGCGGGATAGATGGCTACACCTTC; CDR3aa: CATSRTLGGIDGYTF
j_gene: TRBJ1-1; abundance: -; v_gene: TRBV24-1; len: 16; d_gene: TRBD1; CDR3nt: TGTGCCACCAGTGATTTGGCGGGACAGCTGAACACTGAAGCTTTCTTT; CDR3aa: CATSDLAGQLNTEAFF
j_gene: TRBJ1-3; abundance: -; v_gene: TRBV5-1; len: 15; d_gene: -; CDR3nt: TGCGCCAGCAGCTCCTCTCCCACAGATGGAAACACCATATATTTT; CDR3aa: CASSSSPTDGNTIYF
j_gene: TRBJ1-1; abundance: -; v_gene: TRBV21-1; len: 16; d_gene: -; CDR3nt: TGTGCCAGCAGCAAAAAGGTTGGGTTCCAGAACACTGAAGCTTTCTTT; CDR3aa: CASSKKVGFQNTEAFF
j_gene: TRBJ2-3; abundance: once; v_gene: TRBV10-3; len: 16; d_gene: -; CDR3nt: TGTGCCATCAAACCCCAGGACGGGCAAAGCACAGATACGCAGTATTTT; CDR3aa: CAIKPQDGQSTDTQYF
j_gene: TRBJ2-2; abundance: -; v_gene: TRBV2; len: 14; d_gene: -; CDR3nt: TGTGCCAGCAGGACGGACTTTGGCACCGGGGAGCTGTTTTTT; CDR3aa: CASRTDFGTGELFF
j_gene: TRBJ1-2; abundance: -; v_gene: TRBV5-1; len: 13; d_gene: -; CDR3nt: TGCGCCAGCAGCTTGGAGGGGACCTATGGCTACACCTTC; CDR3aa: CASSLEGTYGYTF
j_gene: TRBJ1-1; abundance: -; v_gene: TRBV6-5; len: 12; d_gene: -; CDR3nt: TGTGCCAGCGGAGGACAGTACACTGAAGCTTTCTTT; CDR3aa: CASGGQYTEAFF
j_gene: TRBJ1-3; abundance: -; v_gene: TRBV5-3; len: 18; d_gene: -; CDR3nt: TGTGCCAGAAGCTTGGGGATACAGCGAAAATCCTCTGGAAACACCATATATTTT; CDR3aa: CARSLGIQRKSSGNTIYF
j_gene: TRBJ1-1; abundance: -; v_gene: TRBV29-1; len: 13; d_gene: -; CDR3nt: TGCAGCGTTGAAGACGGGAAGAACACTGAAGCTTTCTTT; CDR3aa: CSVEDGKNTEAFF
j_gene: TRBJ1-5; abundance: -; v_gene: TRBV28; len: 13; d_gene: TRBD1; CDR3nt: TGTGCCAGCAACCGGGACAGGGGTCAGCCCCAGCATTTT; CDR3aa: CASNRDRGQPQHF
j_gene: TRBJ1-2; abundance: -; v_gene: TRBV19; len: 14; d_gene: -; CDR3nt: TGTGCCAGACTGTCTCGGGATACCTCCTATGGCTACACCTTC; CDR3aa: CARLSRDTSYGYTF
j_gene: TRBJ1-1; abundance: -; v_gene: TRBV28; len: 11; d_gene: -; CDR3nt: TGTGCCAGCAGTTTCTTCTCTGAAGCTTTCTTT; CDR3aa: CASSFFSEAFF
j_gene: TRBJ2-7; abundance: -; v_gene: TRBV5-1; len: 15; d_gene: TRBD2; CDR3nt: TGCGCCAGCAGCGTTGGGACTAGCGGACTTGGGGAGCAGTACTTC; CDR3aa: CASSVGTSGLGEQYF
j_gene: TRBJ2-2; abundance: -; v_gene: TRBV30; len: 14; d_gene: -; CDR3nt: TGTGCCTGGAGGCAGGGACGAAACACCGGGGAGCTGTTTTTT; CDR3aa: CAWRQGRNTGELFF
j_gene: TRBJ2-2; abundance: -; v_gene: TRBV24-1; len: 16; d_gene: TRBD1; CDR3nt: TGTGCCACCAGTGACCGCGGACAGGGAAGCACCGGGGAGCTGTTTTTT; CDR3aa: CATSDRGQGSTGELFF
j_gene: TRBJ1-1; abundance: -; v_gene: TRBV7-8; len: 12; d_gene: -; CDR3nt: TGTGCCAGCAGCTTAGGGCCGGCTGAAGCTTTCTTT; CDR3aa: CASSLGPAEAFF
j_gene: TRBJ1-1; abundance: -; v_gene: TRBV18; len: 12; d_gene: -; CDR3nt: TGTGCCAGCTCACCCCCGGGGCAGGAAGCTTTCTTT; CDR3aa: CASSPPGQEAFF
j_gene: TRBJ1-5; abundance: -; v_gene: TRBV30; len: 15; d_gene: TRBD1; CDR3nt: TGTGCCTGGAGTCTTACTCGGGACAGAGCGGAACCCCAGCATTTT; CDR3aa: CAWSLTRDRAEPQHF
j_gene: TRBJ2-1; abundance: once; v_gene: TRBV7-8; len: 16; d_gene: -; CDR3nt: TGTGCCAGCAGCTTAAGTATTGAGGGATCCTACAATGAGCAGTTCTTC; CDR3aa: CASSLSIEGSYNEQFF
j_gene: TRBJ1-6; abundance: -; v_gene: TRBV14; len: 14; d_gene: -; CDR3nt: TGTGCCAGCAGCCAACAGGGGAGAATTTCACCCCTCCACTTT; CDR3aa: CASSQQGRISPLHF
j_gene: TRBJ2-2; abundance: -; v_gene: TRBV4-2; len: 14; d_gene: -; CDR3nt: TGTGCCAGCAGCCAAGATTTGTACACCGGGGAGCTGTTTTTT; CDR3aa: CASSQDLYTGELFF
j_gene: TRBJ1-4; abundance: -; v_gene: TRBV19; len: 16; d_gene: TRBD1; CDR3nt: TGTGCCAGTAGTGGAGGGGGCTACGCAACTAATGAAAAACTGTTTTTT; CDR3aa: CASSGGGYATNEKLFF
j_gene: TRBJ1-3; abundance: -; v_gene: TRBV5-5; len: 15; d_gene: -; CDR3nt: TGTGCCAGCAGCTTTGGGGCCTTCTCTGGAAACACCATATATTTT; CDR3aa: CASSFGAFSGNTIYF
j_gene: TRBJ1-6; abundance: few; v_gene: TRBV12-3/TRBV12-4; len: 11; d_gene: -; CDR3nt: TGTGCCAGCAGCGATAATTCACCCCTCCACTTT; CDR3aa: CASSDNSPLHF
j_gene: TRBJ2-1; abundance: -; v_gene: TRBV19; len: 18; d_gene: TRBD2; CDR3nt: TGTGCCAGTAGTATTCGCCCAGCGGGGGGGCCCTCCTACAATGAGCAGTTCTTC; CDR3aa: CASSIRPAGGPSYNEQFF
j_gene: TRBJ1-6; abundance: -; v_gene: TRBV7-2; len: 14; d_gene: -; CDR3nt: TGTGCCAGCAGCTTAGGGGTAACGAATTCACCCCTCCACTTT; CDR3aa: CASSLGVTNSPLHF
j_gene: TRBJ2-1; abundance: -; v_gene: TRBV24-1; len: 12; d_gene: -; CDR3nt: TGTGCCACCAGTGATTCGTATTATGAGCAGTTCTTC; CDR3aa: CATSDSYYEQFF
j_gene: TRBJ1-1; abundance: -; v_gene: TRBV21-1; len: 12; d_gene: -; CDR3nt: TGTGCCAGCAGAGCCCCGAGGGCCGAAGCTTTCTTT; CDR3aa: CASRAPRAEAFF
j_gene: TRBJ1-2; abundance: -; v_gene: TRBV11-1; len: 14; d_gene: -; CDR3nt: TGTGCCAGCAGCCCCGAGACGCAGGGTATGGGCTACACCTTC; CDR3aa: CASSPETQGMGYTF
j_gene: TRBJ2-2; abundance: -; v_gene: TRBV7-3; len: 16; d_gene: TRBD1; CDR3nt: TGTGCCAGCCGACCTCCCGGGACAGGGAACACCGGGGAGCTGTTTTTT; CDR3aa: CASRPPGTGNTGELFF
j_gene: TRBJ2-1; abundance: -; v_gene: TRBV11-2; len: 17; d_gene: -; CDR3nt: TGCGCCAGCAGCTTAGGTTTTCGGGGAGGATCCTACAATGAGCAGTTCTTC; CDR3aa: CASSLGFRGGSYNEQFF
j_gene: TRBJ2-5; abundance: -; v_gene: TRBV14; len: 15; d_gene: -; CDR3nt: TGTGCCAGCAGCCGCCCGGCGGAGGGGGGGGAGACCCAGTACTTC; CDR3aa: CASSRPAEGGETQYF
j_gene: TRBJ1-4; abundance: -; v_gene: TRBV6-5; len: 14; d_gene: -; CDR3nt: TGTGCCAGCAGTTATGGCCAGATAAATGAAAAACTGTTTTTT; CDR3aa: CASSYGQINEKLFF
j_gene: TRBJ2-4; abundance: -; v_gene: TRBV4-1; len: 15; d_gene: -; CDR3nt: TGCGCCAGCAGCCAAGAGCAGTTGGGCGCAAGCATTCAGTACTTC; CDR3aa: CASSQEQLGASIQYF
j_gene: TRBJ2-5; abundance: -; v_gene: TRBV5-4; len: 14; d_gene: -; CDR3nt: TGTGCCAGCAGCTCCTCGCGGGGTGATGAGACCCAGTACTTC; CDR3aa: CASSSSRGDETQYF
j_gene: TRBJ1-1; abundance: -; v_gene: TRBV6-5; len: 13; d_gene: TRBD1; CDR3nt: TGTGCCAGCATCCGGACAGGGAACACTGAAGCTTTCTTT; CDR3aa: CASIRTGNTEAFF
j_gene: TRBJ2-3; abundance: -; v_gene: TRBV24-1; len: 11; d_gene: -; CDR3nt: TGTGCCACCAGCTCCGCAGATACGCAGTATTTT; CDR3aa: CATSSADTQYF
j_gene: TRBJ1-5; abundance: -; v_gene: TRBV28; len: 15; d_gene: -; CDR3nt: TGTGCCAGCAGTTACCAGGGTTCCCTCAATCAGCCCCAGCATTTT; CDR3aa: CASSYQGSLNQPQHF
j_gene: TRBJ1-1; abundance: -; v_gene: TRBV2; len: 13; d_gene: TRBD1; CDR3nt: TGTGCCAGCAACCAGGGGGCGACTACTGAAGCTTTCTTT; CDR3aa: CASNQGATTEAFF
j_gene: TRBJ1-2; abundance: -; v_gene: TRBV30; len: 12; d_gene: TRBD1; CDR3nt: TGTGCCTGGTCGACAGGGGGCCATGGCTACACCTTC; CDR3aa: CAWSTGGHGYTF
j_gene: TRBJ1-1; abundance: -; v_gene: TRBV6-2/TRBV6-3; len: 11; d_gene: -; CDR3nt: TGTGCCAGCAGCCGAATCACTGAAGCTTTCTTT; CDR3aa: CASSRITEAFF
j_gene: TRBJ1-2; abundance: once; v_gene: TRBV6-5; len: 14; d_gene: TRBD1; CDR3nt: TGTGCCAGCAGTTACGGGACAGGGAACTATGGCTACACCTTC; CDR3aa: CASSYGTGNYGYTF
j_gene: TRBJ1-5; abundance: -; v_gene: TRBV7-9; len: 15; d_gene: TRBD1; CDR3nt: TGTGCCAGCAGCCTCGGGACAGGGACAGATCAGCCCCAGCATTTT; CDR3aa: CASSLGTGTDQPQHF
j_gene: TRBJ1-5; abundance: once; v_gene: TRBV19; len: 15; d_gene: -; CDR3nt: TGTGCCAGTAGTATAGACCAACAGGGTCATCAGCCCCAGCATTTT; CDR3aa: CASSIDQQGHQPQHF
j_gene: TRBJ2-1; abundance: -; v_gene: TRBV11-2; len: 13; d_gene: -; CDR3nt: TGTGCCAGCAGCGTAACCCCCAAGGTAACGCAGTTCTTC; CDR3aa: CASSVTPKVTQFF
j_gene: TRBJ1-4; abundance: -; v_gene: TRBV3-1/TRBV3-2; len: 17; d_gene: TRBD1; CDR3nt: TGTGCCAGCAGCCAAGGGGGACAGGGGATGTTGAATGAAAAACTGTTTTTT; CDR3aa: CASSQGGQGMLNEKLFF
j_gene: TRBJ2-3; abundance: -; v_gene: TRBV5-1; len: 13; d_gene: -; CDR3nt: TGCGCCAGCAGCTTGGTTCCGGAGGATACGCAGTATTTT; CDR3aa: CASSLVPEDTQYF